Each of the 6 T cell receptor beta chains below was sequenced from the same sample in a study of shared clonotypes between healthy human individuals. Sequencing was performed with immunoSEQ multiplex PCR; in TCRdb, only in-frame clones are kept and a portion is missing. This sample has roughly 2,300,000 clones; 85% to 95% occur once, and the top ten carry more than 0.35%. The sequenced material came from naive CD4+ T cells from PBMCs. Subset described: CD45RA+ positively selected. All receptors come from a man aged 18 to 29 in good health. Some clones in this sample may be carry-over from other donors' samples.

The rearrangement links TRBV14 to TRBJ2-1; 7 bases are a match to TRBD2. The CDR3 contains 17 residues. The germline V gene has CDR1 SGHDN and CDR2 FVKESK. Germline trimming cut 4 bases from V and 0 bases from J; bases unmatched to any gene: 9. In nucleotides, the CDR3 is TGTGCCAGCAGCCTTCGTGGACCGGGGGGCTCCTACAATGAGCAGTTCTTC. The encoded protein is CASSLRGPGGSYNEQFF. Complete variable domain (other parts from reference TRBV14 and TRBJ2-1): EAGVTQFPSHSVIEKGQTVTLRCDPISGHDNLYWYRRVMGKEIKFLLHFVKESKQDESGMPNNRFLAERTGGTYSTLKVQPAELEDSGVYFCASSLRGPGGSYNEQFFGPGTRLTVL.

The chain joins TRBV10-3 to TRBJ2-7; TRBD2 matches 8 bases. CDR1 is ENHRY and CDR2 is SYGVKD in the germline V gene. CDR3 size: 13 residues. The J segment lost 2 bases and the V segment lost 6 bases, leaving 3 bases of the junction unmatched. CDR3 residues: CAIREREPYEQYF. In DNA, the CDR3 is TGTGCCATCAGGGAGCGGGAGCCCTACGAGCAGTACTTC.

Points on this clone: Other DNA sequences in the same sample also yield this CDR3. This rearrangement joins TRBV10-3 to TRBJ2-7; 10 bases match TRBD2. Germline V gives CDR1 ENHRY, CDR2 SYGVKD. CDR3 length equals 14 residues. J was trimmed by 2 bases and V by 6 bases; bases with no gene match: 4. In DNA form, the CDR3 reads TGTGCCATCAGCAGGACTAGCGGACCCTACGAGCAGTACTTC. Its translation is CAISRTSGPYEQYF.

The genes are TRBV11-1 and TRBJ1-2, with unresolved D. The germline CDR1 and CDR2 sequences are SGHAT and FQDESV (reference sequence). This CDR3 contains 13 residues. Trimming removed 5 bases from V and 9 bases from J, with 16 bases in between. DNA for the CDR3: TGTGCCAGCAGCCCCGACGGTCATGTTCGCTACACCTTC. This gives the protein CASSPDGHVRYTF.

This clone was found once. V and J are TRBV5-4 and TRBJ1-2; D is uncertain. The V and J ends lost 4 bases and 8 bases respectively, with 12 bases between them. The CDR3 loop spans 12 amino acids. CDR1 and CDR2 (germline): SGHNT, YYREEE (reference sequence). The CDR3: CASSQVSGGYTF. In nucleotides, the CDR3 is TGTGCCAGCAGCCAAGTATCAGGCGGCTACACCTTC.

As to this clone: Other DNA sequences of this sample code for an identical CDR3. V and J are TRBV29-1 and TRBJ2-3; the D is unclear. The CDR3 runs to 11 residues. Germline V gene lookup returns CDR1 SQVTM and CDR2 ANQGSEA. V lost 6 bases and J 3 bases, leaving 7 bases between the germline ends. The CDR3 sequence is CSVELTDTQYF. The CDR3 DNA follows: TGCAGCGTCGAATTAACAGATACGCAGTATTTT.